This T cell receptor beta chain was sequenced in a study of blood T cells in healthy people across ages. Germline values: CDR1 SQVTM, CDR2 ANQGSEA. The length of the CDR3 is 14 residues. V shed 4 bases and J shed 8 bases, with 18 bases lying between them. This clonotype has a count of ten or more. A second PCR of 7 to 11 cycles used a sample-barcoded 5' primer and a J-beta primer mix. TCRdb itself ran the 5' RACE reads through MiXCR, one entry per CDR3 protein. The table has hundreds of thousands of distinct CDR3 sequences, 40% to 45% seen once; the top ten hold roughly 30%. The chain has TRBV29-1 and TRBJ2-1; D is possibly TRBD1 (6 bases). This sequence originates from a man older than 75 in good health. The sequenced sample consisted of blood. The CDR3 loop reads CSVGSGAAGDEQFF. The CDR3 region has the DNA TGCAGCGTTGGGTCAGGGGCCGCAGGGGATGAGCAGTTCTTC.